A single sample is the source of the 25 T cell receptor beta chains below, sequenced in a study of blood T cell repertoires in COVID-19. Clones were read by immunoSEQ multiplex PCR, and TCRdb kept only the in-frame ones, dropping some. The data contain approximately 150,000 clones, approximately 78% of them singletons. Sequencing input: peripheral blood. Source of these receptors: a human donor with acute or convalescent COVID-19. The donor label of this sample is uncertain.

This clone was counted a single time. The rearrangement links TRBV12-5 to TRBJ1-1, with a tentative D call TRBD1 (6 bases). CDR3 length equals 14 residues. The V gene's germline CDR1 is LGHNT and CDR2 FRNRAP. Trimming stripped 1 base from V and 7 bases from J, with 13 bases between. CDR3 sequence: CASGLGMDRNEAFF. The CDR3 DNA sequence: TGTGCTAGTGGTTTGGGAATGGACAGAAATGAAGCTTTCTTT.

In this sample, this clone turned up a few times. CDR3 nucleotides: TGTGCCAGTAGTATTAGGGACAGGGATGGCTACACCTTC. The encoded protein is CASSIRDRDGYTF. V is TRBV19 and J is TRBJ1-2, with 9 bases identical to TRBD1. CDR3 size: 13 residues. Unmatched junction bases numbered 2, after V lost 3 bases and J lost 6 bases. The V gene's germline CDR1 is LNHDA and CDR2 SQIVND (reference sequence).

V is TRBV19 and J is TRBJ2-2; 9 positions match TRBD1. V was clipped by 5 bases and J by 0 bases; unmatched bases: 4. The germline V gene encodes CDR1 LNHDA and CDR2 SQIVND (reference sequence). The CDR3 has 16 residues. The CDR3 nucleotides are TGTGCCAGTAGTCCTCGGACAGGGGCGAACACCGGGGAGCTGTTTTTT. Amino acid sequence: CASSPRTGANTGELFF.

This chain joins TRBV2 and TRBJ1-1; TRBD1 agrees at 9 bases. Germline loops: CDR1 SNHLY, CDR2 FYNNEI. With V trimmed by 2 bases and J by 6 bases, 7 bases remained unmatched. This CDR3 comprises 15 residues. The CDR3 DNA is TGTGCCAGCAGTGAAACGGGGGACAGGGTGTCTGAAGCTTTCTTT. Amino acid sequence: CASSETGDRVSEAFF.

The chain joins TRBV6-6 to TRBJ1-2, with D uncertain. This CDR3 is built from 12 residues. Germline lookup yields CDR1 MNHNY and CDR2 SVGAGI (reference sequence). Trimming shortened V by 5 bases and J by 8 bases, and 12 bases separated the two germline ends. DNA of the CDR3: TGTGCCAGCAGTGACACAATAGGAGGCTACACCTTC. Its translation: CASSDTIGGYTF.

This chain joins TRBV19 and TRBJ1-3, with D possibly being TRBD1 (5 bases). The V end was cut by 1 base, the J end by 0 bases, with 13 bases between. Germline CDR1 is LNHDA and CDR2 is SQIVND (reference sequence). This CDR3 has 17 residues. CDR3 amino acids: CASSIGSTGISGNTIYF. The CDR3 nucleotides are TGTGCCAGTAGTATAGGAAGCACAGGAATCTCTGGAAACACCATATATTTT.

The chain combines TRBV2 with TRBJ2-2; D is possibly TRBD2 (5 bases). Trimming shortened V by 6 bases and J by 3 bases, and 8 bases separated the two germline ends. The CDR3 consists of 13 residues. Germline V CDR1 and CDR2: SNHLY, FYNNEI. This chain's CDR3 is CASRRVYTGELFF. CDR3 nucleotides: TGTGCCAGCAGGCGGGTGTACACCGGGGAGCTGTTTTTT.

This chain links TRBV5-1 with TRBJ1-1; the D gene is possibly TRBD1 (5 bases). V was shortened by 2 bases and J by 4 bases, with 12 bases between the two germline ends. CDR1 SGHRS and CDR2 YFSETQ come from the germline V gene. The CDR3 is made up of 14 amino acids. The CDR3 DNA follows: TGCGCCAGCAGCTTCGGGGGATCCCGCACTGAAGCTTTCTTT. Its translation: CASSFGGSRTEAFF.

The chain links TRBV29-1 to TRBJ2-1; the match to TRBD2 covers 7 bases. The CDR3 runs to 14 residues. Germline loops: CDR1 SQVTM, CDR2 ANQGSEA. The junction had 16 bases not matched to a gene; V was cut back by 8 bases and J by 9 bases. The CDR3 protein is CSSTGTNPPSEQFF. As DNA, the CDR3 is TGCAGCTCAACCGGGACTAATCCTCCTAGTGAGCAGTTCTTC.

V and J are TRBV5-1 and TRBJ1-4, with 7 bases matching TRBD1. V trimming: 4 bases; J trimming: 7 bases; junction bases outside the gene matches: 7. This CDR3 spans 14 amino acids. Per the germline V gene, CDR1 is SGHRS and CDR2 is YFSETQ. CDR3 loop: CASSRGDSLEKLFF. CDR3 in DNA: TGCGCCAGCAGCCGAGGGGACAGCCTTGAAAAACTGTTTTTT.

The rearrangement joins TRBV7-2 to TRBJ1-6; tentative D call: TRBD1 (5 bases). CDR3 length: 13 residues. The V gene's germline CDR1 is SGHTA and CDR2 FQGNSA. With 9 bases removed from V and 0 bases from J, the gap between germline ends came to 6 bases. The CDR3 loop reads CASTGSYNSPLHF. DNA for the CDR3: TGTGCCAGTACAGGCTCCTATAATTCACCCCTCCACTTT.

V and J are TRBV5-5 and TRBJ1-1; 8 nucleotides align to TRBD1. Trimming cost V 5 bases and J 5 bases; bases outside gene matches: 8. CDR1 is SGHKS and CDR2 is YYEKEE in the germline V gene (reference sequence). This CDR3 region has 14 residues. The DNA for the CDR3 is TGTGCCAGCAGTTACGACAGGGGAAGAACTGAAGCTTTCTTT. The encoded protein is CASSYDRGRTEAFF.

This chain connects TRBV27 to TRBJ2-3; D gene unclear. The V end lost 6 bases, the J end lost 2 bases, and 15 bases lay between the germline ends. CDR3 length: 15 amino acids. Germline CDR1 MNHEY, CDR2 SMNVEV (reference sequence). This CDR3 is CASSFQAGDTDTQYF. Here the CDR3 DNA reads TGTGCCAGCAGCTTCCAAGCCGGAGACACAGATACGCAGTATTTT.

Written as DNA, the CDR3 is TGCGCCAGCAGCCCCTCACCGGGACAGGGGGCTGTAAATGAAAAACTGTTTTTT. Protein product: CASSPSPGQGAVNEKLFF. The V gene is TRBV4-3, the J gene TRBJ1-4; 12 positions match TRBD1. Germline loops: CDR1 LGHNA, CDR2 YSLEER. Germline trimming cut 4 bases from V and 5 bases from J; bases unmatched to any gene: 11. CDR3 size: 18 residues.

This chain joins TRBV7-2 and TRBJ2-1; 10 nucleotides agree with TRBD2. CDR3 size: 15 residues. CDR1 and CDR2 (germline): SGHTA, FQGNSA. Trimming removed 6 bases from V and 10 bases from J; junction bases left unmatched: 12. CDR3 bases: TGTGCCAGCAGGAGAAGCGGGGGGGGCCCCAGGGAGCAGTTCTTC. It specifies CASRRSGGGPREQFF. The variable domain in full, completed from reference TRBV7-2 and TRBJ2-1, reads GAGVSQSPSNKVTEKGKDVELRCDPISGHTALYWYRQSLGQGLEFLIYFQGNSAPDKSGLPSDRFSAERTGGSVSTLTIQRTQQEDSAVYLCASRRSGGGPREQFFGPGTRLTVL.

The J gene is TRBJ1-6, the V gene TRBV30, with TRBD1 matching over 7 bases. The V and J ends lost 4 bases and 12 bases, in that order; junction bases with no gene match: 3. This CDR3 has 11 residues. Germline CDR1 reads GTSNPN; CDR2 reads SVGIG (reference sequence). In nucleotides, the CDR3 is TGTGCCTGGAATGCAGGGGGACCCCTCCACTTT. Translated: CAWNAGGPLHF.

This clone was counted a few times. The chain links TRBV5-4 to TRBJ2-3; weak D call: TRBD1 (6 bases). CDR3 length: 15 amino acids. CDR1 and CDR2 from the germline V gene are SGHNT and YYREEE (reference sequence). Trimming left V 3 bases short and J 6 bases short, with 17 bases between. Here the CDR3 reads CASSYRQVNADTQYF. CDR3 bases: TGTGCCAGCAGCTATCGACAGGTAAATGCGGATACGCAGTATTTT. Combining the CDR3 with reference TRBV5-4 and TRBJ2-3 gives the whole variable domain ETGVTQSPTHLIKTRGQQVTLRCSSQSGHNTVSWYQQALGQGPQFIFQYYREEENGRGNFPPRFSGLQFPNYSSELNVNALELDDSALYLCASSYRQVNADTQYFGPGTRLTVL.

This clone occurred once. This rearrangement joins TRBV4-1 to TRBJ2-7, with D perhaps TRBD1 (6 bases). In germline, CDR1 is MGHRA, CDR2 YSYEKL. The CDR3 consists of 17 residues. The V and J ends lost 0 bases and 0 bases respectively, with 15 bases between them. CDR3 in amino acids: CASSQEPGTLSSYEQYF. CDR3 sequence (DNA): TGCGCCAGCAGCCAAGAACCCGGGACATTGAGCTCCTACGAGCAGTACTTC.

The chain recombines TRBV2 with TRBJ2-7; tentative D call: TRBD1 (6 bases). The V gene lost 10 bases and the J gene lost 5 bases, with 15 bases spanning the gap. The CDR3 totals 12 residues. Germline CDR1 reads SNHLY; CDR2 reads FYNNEI. In DNA, the CDR3 is TGTGCCACCTCCGACAGGTTCCACGAGCAGTACTTC. Residues: CATSDRFHEQYF.

V gene TRBV5-1 combines with J gene TRBJ2-2; D gene uncertain. The germline V gene has CDR1 SGHRS and CDR2 YFSETQ. The V end was cut by 6 bases, the J end by 4 bases, with 10 bases between. The CDR3 runs to 13 residues. CDR3 sequence (DNA): TGCGCCAGCACCCCCCGGGTCACCGGGGAGCTGTTTTTT. This codes for CASTPRVTGELFF.

This clone has just one count. The chain links TRBV5-4 to TRBJ1-3, with 8 bases aligning to TRBD1. This CDR3 has 14 amino acids. Germline trimming cut 3 bases from V and 7 bases from J; bases unmatched to any gene: 6. Germline V gives CDR1 SGHNT, CDR2 YYREEE (reference sequence). CDR3 in DNA: TGTGCCAGCAGCTGGGACAGGAACGATAACACCATATATTTT. As protein: CASSWDRNDNTIYF. The whole variable domain, remainder taken from reference TRBV5-4 and TRBJ1-3, is ETGVTQSPTHLIKTRGQQVTLRCSSQSGHNTVSWYQQALGQGPQFIFQYYREEENGRGNFPPRFSGLQFPNYSSELNVNALELDDSALYLCASSWDRNDNTIYFGEGSWLTVV.

This chain uses TRBV5-4 with TRBJ2-3, with TRBD2 as a possible D gene (5 bases). Germline V CDR1 and CDR2: SGHNT, YYREEE (reference sequence). CDR3 size: 14 residues. Between the trimmed V and J ends, which lost 2 bases and 2 bases, there was a span of 9 bases. CDR3 region: CASSLGGLTDTQYF. DNA for the CDR3: TGTGCCAGCAGCTTAGGCGGACTCACAGATACGCAGTATTTT.

This chain uses TRBV6-5 with TRBJ1-6; 8 nucleotides match TRBD1. The CDR3 is made up of 13 amino acids. Germline CDR1 and CDR2: MNHEY and SVGAGI. J was trimmed by 11 bases and V by 4 bases; bases with no gene match: 4. The DNA for the CDR3 is TGTGCCAGCAGTTCGGACAGGGTTACACCCCTCCACTTT. Encoded protein: CASSSDRVTPLHF.

The chain links TRBV6-5 to TRBJ1-2, with D hard to call. This CDR3 spans 14 amino acids. The germline V gene encodes CDR1 MNHEY and CDR2 SVGAGI. The germline V and J ends were trimmed by 8 bases and 0 bases, with 13 bases remaining between them. The CDR3 is CASVEGSSNYGYTF. Written as DNA, the CDR3 is TGTGCCAGCGTAGAGGGCAGTTCTAACTATGGCTACACCTTC.

This clone was detected only once. The chain joins TRBV7-9 to TRBJ2-7, with 8 bases aligning to TRBD1. Germline V CDR1 and CDR2: SEHNR, FQNEAQ (reference sequence). The CDR3 spans 15 residues. After removal of 4 bases from V and 3 bases from J, the junction contained 8 bases not matched to a gene. The CDR3: CASSSYGQGGYEQYF. The CDR3 DNA reads TGTGCCAGCAGCTCCTACGGACAGGGCGGCTACGAGCAGTACTTC.